Presented here are 30 T cell receptor beta chains from one specimen sequenced in a study of vaccination effects on CD4 cells after COVID-19. Here immunoSEQ multiplex PCR was the method, and the copy in TCRdb shows in-frame clones only, minus some. The sample lists around 40,000 clones, around 63% occurring once. The antigens for these receptors are not known. The culture ran for under eleven days, and then CD4+ T cells were isolated. Sequenced material: CD4+ T cells from PBMCs cultured without peptide, taken before COVID-19 vaccination. The receptor source for this set is a human donor who received a COVID-19 vaccine.

V usage is TRBV7-2 and J usage is TRBJ2-1, with D perhaps TRBD2 (5 bases). CDR3 length: 13 residues. Germline V gene data show CDR1 as SGHTA and CDR2 as FQGNSA. Trimming left V 4 bases short and J 7 bases short, with 11 bases between. This CDR3 is CASSSRTGNEQFF. In DNA, the CDR3 is TGTGCCAGCAGCTCCCGGACGGGAAATGAGCAGTTCTTC.

The genes are TRBV27 and TRBJ2-7; D is ambiguous. From germline, CDR1 is MNHEY and CDR2 SMNVEV (reference sequence). This CDR3 has 13 residues. Trimming took off 5 bases at V and 0 bases at J, with 8 bases between the two ends. The CDR3 here is CASSPTISYEQYF. CDR3 nucleotides: TGTGCCAGCAGTCCAACCATCTCCTACGAGCAGTACTTC.

V gene TRBV29-1 combines with J gene TRBJ1-5, with 7 bases matching TRBD1. This CDR3 has 13 amino acids. Trimming cost V 5 bases and J 10 bases; bases outside gene matches: 11. Germline CDR1 reads SQVTM; CDR2 reads ANQGSEA. CDR3 loop: CSVSDRDDRPQHF. CDR3 nucleotide sequence: TGCAGCGTTTCCGACAGGGATGATCGACCCCAGCATTTT.

The CDR3, as DNA: TGTGCCACCACTCAACTAGCGCGAGCCGGTAAGCAGTACTTC. This encodes CATTQLARAGKQYF. The rearrangement links TRBV24-1 to TRBJ2-7; 7 bases map to TRBD2. Germline V lookup: CDR1 KGHDR, CDR2 SFDVKD. J was trimmed by 8 bases and V by 8 bases; bases with no gene match: 14. The CDR3 totals 14 residues.

The chain has TRBV7-6 and TRBJ2-7; 8 bases line up with TRBD1. After removal of 5 bases from V and 4 bases from J, the junction contained 7 bases not matched to a gene. The CDR3 covers 14 residues. Germline CDR1 is SGHVS and CDR2 is FNYEAQ. In DNA, the CDR3 is TGTGCCAGCAGCGAGGGACAGGTGTCGTACGAGCAGTACTTC. This translates into CASSEGQVSYEQYF.

The chain uses TRBV10-3 and TRBJ1-6; the D gene is possibly TRBD1 (5 bases). The CDR3 extends over 13 amino acids. Germline V gene sequence: CDR1 ENHRY, CDR2 SYGVKD. Trimming cost V 4 bases and J 9 bases, with 10 bases left between them. This CDR3 reads CAISGQGSSPLHF. CDR3 coding DNA: TGTGCCATCAGTGGTCAGGGTAGTTCACCCCTCCACTTT.

The genes are TRBV20-1 and TRBJ1-2; weak D call: TRBD1 (5 bases). The CDR3 runs 13 residues. V lost 3 bases to trimming and J lost 3 bases, with 11 bases between them. CDR1 is DFQATT, CDR2 SNEGSKA, per germline (reference sequence). The CDR3 sequence is CSASGGGDYGYTF. Written as DNA, the CDR3 is TGCAGTGCTAGTGGCGGGGGGGACTATGGCTACACCTTC.

The V and J genes are TRBV10-1 and TRBJ1-1; 7 bases are a match to TRBD1. V lost 9 bases to trimming and J lost 3 bases; unmatched junction nucleotides: 4. The CDR3 is 12 amino acids. Germline V gene sequence: CDR1 WNHNN, CDR2 SYGVQD (reference sequence). The CDR3 DNA sequence: TGCGCCAGGATACAGGGGTACACTGAAGCTTTCTTT. Translating gives CARIQGYTEAFF.

V gene TRBV12-3 or TRBV12-4 combines with J gene TRBJ1-2; D gene uncertain. The CDR3 extends over 13 amino acids. V was trimmed by 4 bases and J by 2 bases, leaving 8 bases between them. The CDR3 loop reads CASSSTPNYGYTF. Written as DNA, the CDR3 is TGTGCCAGCAGTTCGACACCCAACTATGGCTACACCTTC.

The J gene is TRBJ1-2, the V gene TRBV6-4; a weak D match, TRBD1 (5 bases). Germline loops: CDR1 MRHNA, CDR2 SNTAGT. This CDR3 has 13 residues. The V end was cut by 2 bases, the J end by 2 bases, with 6 bases between. Here the CDR3 DNA reads TGTGCCAGCAGTGACCGGGACAACTATGGCTACACCTTC. This codes for CASSDRDNYGYTF.

This sequence joins TRBV6-5 and TRBJ1-1; no clear D gene. CDR1 MNHEY and CDR2 SVGAGI come from the germline V gene. This CDR3 has 13 amino acids. V was shortened by 6 bases and J by 8 bases, with 16 bases between the two germline ends. As DNA, the CDR3 is TGTGCCAGCAGCGATACGGGGAGCAGAGAAGCTTTCTTT. It codes for CASSDTGSREAFF.

The chain is built from TRBV10-1 and TRBJ2-3; D unresolved. The CDR3 totals 15 residues. Trimming removed 2 bases at V and 2 bases at J, with 11 bases between. Germline CDR1 and CDR2: WNHNN and SYGVQD (reference sequence). The CDR3 spells CASSEVQGPTDTQYF. The DNA of the CDR3 is TGCGCCAGCAGTGAGGTTCAAGGGCCCACAGATACGCAGTATTTT.

The rearrangement links TRBV5-1 to TRBJ2-7, with a tentative D call TRBD1 (6 bases). This CDR3 spans 14 amino acids. The V end lost 3 bases, the J end lost 1 base, and 11 bases lay between the germline ends. The V gene's germline CDR1 is SGHRS and CDR2 YFSETQ. The CDR3 here is CASSYDRRSYEQYF. The CDR3 nucleotides read TGCGCCAGCAGCTATGACAGGCGTTCCTACGAGCAGTACTTC. Full variable domain (remainder filled in from reference TRBV5-1 and TRBJ2-7): KAGVTQTPRYLIKTRGQQVTLSCSPISGHRSVSWYQQTPGQGLQFLFEYFSETQRNKGNFPGRFSGRQFSNSRSEMNVSTLELGDSALYLCASSYDRRSYEQYFGPGTRLTVT.

The V and J genes are TRBV20-1 and TRBJ2-3; TRBD1 might be the D (5 bases). V gave up 3 bases and J gave up 0 bases, with 13 bases separating them. Germline V gene sequence: CDR1 DFQATT, CDR2 SNEGSKA (reference sequence). This CDR3 comprises 15 residues. The CDR3 DNA follows: TGCAGTGCTAGTAGCAGGGAAGCTAGCACAGATACGCAGTATTTT. This codes for CSASSREASTDTQYF.

The chain links TRBV29-1 to TRBJ1-6; TRBD1 matches 7 bases. The junction had 6 bases not matched to a gene; V was cut back by 6 bases and J by 4 bases. The CDR3 contains 14 residues. Germline CDR1 reads SQVTM; CDR2 reads ANQGSEA. CDR3 residues: CSVQGGQYNSPLHF. The DNA for the CDR3 is TGCAGCGTCCAAGGGGGACAGTATAATTCACCCCTCCACTTT.

Only a few counts were recorded for this clone. The chain is built from TRBV27 and TRBJ2-2; D call uncertain. V shed 4 bases and J shed 3 bases, with 15 bases lying between them. The CDR3 sequence is 16 residues long. CDR1 MNHEY and CDR2 SMNVEV come from the germline V gene (reference sequence). The CDR3 here is CASSSRPSRDTGELFF. The CDR3 DNA reads as TGTGCCAGCAGTTCACGACCCAGTCGGGACACCGGGGAGCTGTTTTTT.

V and J are TRBV3-1 (or the pseudogene TRBV3-2) and TRBJ2-7, with D perhaps matching TRBD1 (7 bases). V gave up 4 bases and J gave up 7 bases, with 14 bases separating them. The germline gives CDR1 LGHDT, CDR2 YNNKEL (reference sequence). This CDR3 has 13 residues. CDR3 in DNA: TGTGCCAGCAGCCTAAACAGGGGAGGTGAGCAGTACTTC. It is translated as CASSLNRGGEQYF.

This clone turned up a few times. This CDR3 reads CASRLLGGTGYTF. The CDR3 coding sequence is TGTGCCAGTAGACTCCTCGGCGGGACTGGCTACACCTTC. The chain is built from TRBV19 and TRBJ1-2; D possibly corresponds to TRBD1 (5 bases). The germline V and J ends were trimmed by 6 bases and 7 bases, with 15 bases remaining between them. The CDR3 runs to 13 residues. Looked up from germline, CDR1 is LNHDA and CDR2 is SQIVND (reference sequence).

CDR3 nucleotides: TGCGCCAGCAGCTTGAGGCCGCAAGAAAAACTGTTTTTT. Amino acids: CASSLRPQEKLFF. The V gene is TRBV5-1, the J gene TRBJ1-4; D gene uncertain. V lost 1 base to trimming and J lost 8 bases, with 9 bases between them. The CDR3 extends over 13 amino acids. Looked up from germline, CDR1 is SGHRS and CDR2 is YFSETQ.

The rearrangement uses TRBV5-1 and TRBJ1-3; D uncertain. The V and J ends lost 0 bases and 1 base respectively, with 8 bases between them. CDR1 and CDR2 from the germline V gene are SGHRS and YFSETQ. The CDR3 is 15 amino acids. In DNA, the CDR3 is TGCGCCAGCAGCTTGGCAGCGGGTTCTGGAAACACCATATATTTT. Translation: CASSLAAGSGNTIYF. Full variable domain (remainder filled in from reference TRBV5-1 and TRBJ1-3): KAGVTQTPRYLIKTRGQQVTLSCSPISGHRSVSWYQQTPGQGLQFLFEYFSETQRNKGNFPGRFSGRQFSNSRSEMNVSTLELGDSALYLCASSLAAGSGNTIYFGEGSWLTVV.

This clone has only one observation. This sequence joins TRBV18 and TRBJ2-6, with D perhaps matching TRBD1 (5 bases). CDR3 length: 18 amino acids. Germline CDR1 KGHSH, CDR2 LQKENI. V was clipped by 5 bases and J by 3 bases, with 20 bases between them. CDR3 sequence: CASSTTVQGSGGANVLTF. CDR3 bases: TGTGCCAGCTCAACCACCGTCCAGGGTTCGGGTGGGGCCAACGTCCTGACTTTC.

J is TRBJ1-1 and V is TRBV27, with 7 positions matching TRBD1. This CDR3 is 14 amino acids long. V gave up 7 bases and J gave up 2 bases; unmatched junction bases: 7. From germline, CDR1 is MNHEY and CDR2 SMNVEV (reference sequence). The CDR3 region has the DNA TGTGCCAGCAACAGACAGGGCCCCAACACTGAAGCTTTCTTT. It is translated as CASNRQGPNTEAFF.

This clone was seen only a few times. CDR3 sequence: CASSPAFSYEQYF. The CDR3 region has the DNA TGTGCCAGCAGCCCAGCCTTCTCCTACGAGCAGTACTTC. V usage is TRBV13 and J usage is TRBJ2-7; D unclear. Germline CDR1 is PRHDT and CDR2 is FYEKMQ (reference sequence). The V and J ends lost 5 bases and 0 bases respectively, with 8 bases between them. The CDR3 is 13 residues long.

The rearrangement links TRBV29-1 to TRBJ2-5, with TRBD1 matching over 7 bases. The CDR3 loop spans 13 amino acids. CDR1 and CDR2 from the germline V gene are SQVTM and ANQGSEA. V gave up 6 bases and J gave up 3 bases; unmatched junction bases: 7. CDR3 in DNA: TGCAGCGTGACCCGGGACAGTAAAGAGACCCAGTACTTC. As protein: CSVTRDSKETQYF.

The chain joins TRBV29-1 to TRBJ2-7; D unresolved. Between the trimmed V and J ends, which lost 5 bases and 2 bases, there was a span of 16 bases. Germline CDR1 and CDR2: SQVTM and ANQGSEA. The CDR3 is made up of 14 amino acids. The CDR3 sequence is CSVPKPQKTYEQYF. The CDR3 bases are TGCAGCGTTCCGAAACCACAGAAAACCTACGAGCAGTACTTC.

CDR3 nucleotides: TGCGCCAGCGCCGGGGGAGGCACAGATACGCAGTATTTT. Protein sequence: CASAGGGTDTQYF. V usage is TRBV5-1 and J usage is TRBJ2-3; TRBD2 might be the D (6 bases). Trimming removed 7 bases at V and 1 base at J, with 10 bases between. The CDR3 is made up of 13 amino acids. The germline gives CDR1 SGHRS, CDR2 YFSETQ.

V and J are TRBV5-1 and TRBJ2-5; 8 nucleotides line up with TRBD2. CDR1 and CDR2 from the germline V gene are SGHRS and YFSETQ. The CDR3 is 14 amino acids. The V gene end was trimmed by 4 bases and the J gene end by 5 bases; junction bases not matched to a gene: 7. CDR3 bases: TGCGCCAGCAGCGGGGGGACTAGTAGGGAGACCCAGTACTTC. Translation gives CASSGGTSRETQYF.

This clone occurred a few times. V usage is TRBV19 and J usage is TRBJ1-2, with 8 bases identical to TRBD1. The CDR3 totals 15 residues. Per the germline V gene, CDR1 is LNHDA and CDR2 is SQIVND (reference sequence). V was clipped by 3 bases and J by 5 bases; unmatched bases: 8. Written as DNA, the CDR3 is TGTGCCAGTAGTATCTCTCAGGGGGCGCCTTATGGCTACACCTTC. Encoded protein: CASSISQGAPYGYTF.

The chain has TRBV4-2 and TRBJ1-6; D call uncertain. Trimming took off 0 bases at V and 7 bases at J, with 13 bases between the two ends. Germline V gene lookup returns CDR1 LGHNA and CDR2 YNFKEQ. The CDR3 is 16 residues long. The CDR3 DNA follows: TGTGCCAGCAGCCAAGATGACGCAGGAGTAAATTCACCCCTCCACTTT. This encodes CASSQDDAGVNSPLHF.

The chain combines TRBV6-4 with TRBJ1-1; 7 bases are shared with TRBD1. The CDR3 is made up of 15 amino acids. The germline gives CDR1 MRHNA, CDR2 SNTAGT. The J segment lost 11 bases and the V segment lost 4 bases, leaving 16 bases of the junction unmatched. CDR3 sequence reads: CASSVEEGAISTAFF. The CDR3, as DNA: TGTGCCAGCAGTGTTGAGGAGGGGGCGATTTCTACGGCTTTCTTT.